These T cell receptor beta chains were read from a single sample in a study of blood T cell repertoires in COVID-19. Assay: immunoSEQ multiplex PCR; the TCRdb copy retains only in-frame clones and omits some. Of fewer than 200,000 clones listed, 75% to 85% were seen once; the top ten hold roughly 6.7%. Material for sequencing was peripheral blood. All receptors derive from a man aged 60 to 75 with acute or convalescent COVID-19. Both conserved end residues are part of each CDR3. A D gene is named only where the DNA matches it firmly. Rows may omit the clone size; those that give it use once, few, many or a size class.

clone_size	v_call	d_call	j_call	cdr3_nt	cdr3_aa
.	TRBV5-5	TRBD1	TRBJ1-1	TGTGCCAGCAGCTTGGGGACAGGTGTACCTGAAGCTTTCTTT	CASSLGTGVPEAFF
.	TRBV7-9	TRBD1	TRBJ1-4	TGTGCCAGCAGCCCAATGACAGGGATCCCCGAAAAACTGTTTTTT	CASSPMTGIPEKLFF
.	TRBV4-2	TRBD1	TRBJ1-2	TGTGCCAGCAGCCAAAGAACTAGACAGGGGGATGGCTACACCTTC	CASSQRTRQGDGYTF
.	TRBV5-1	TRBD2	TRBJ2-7	TGCGCCAGCAGCCCGGGGACTAGCGGGCATACCTACGAGCAGTACTTC	CASSPGTSGHTYEQYF
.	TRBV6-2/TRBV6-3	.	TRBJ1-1	TGTGCCAGCAGCGACCGGGGGAACACTGAAGCTTTCTTT	CASSDRGNTEAFF
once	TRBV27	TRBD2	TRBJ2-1	TGTGCCAGCAGTTTAAGAACTAGCGGGACCCCCCTTGACAATGAGCAGTTCTTC	CASSLRTSGTPLDNEQFF
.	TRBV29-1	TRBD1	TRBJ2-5	TGCAGCGTTGAAAAGGGGGCTACTGAGACCCAGTACTTC	CSVEKGATETQYF
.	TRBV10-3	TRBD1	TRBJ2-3	TGTGCCATCACACGACAGGGGCCGGGCACAGATACGCAGTATTTT	CAITRQGPGTDTQYF
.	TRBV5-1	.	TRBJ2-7	TGCGCCAGCAGCTTGGGGACATTTAGCTCCTACGAGCAGTACTTC	CASSLGTFSSYEQYF
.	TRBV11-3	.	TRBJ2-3	TGTGCCAGCAGCCCCTCAGGGGATACGCAGTATTTT	CASSPSGDTQYF
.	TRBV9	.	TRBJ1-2	TGTGCCAGCAGCGTAGCTGCAGGGTATGGCTACACCTTC	CASSVAAGYGYTF
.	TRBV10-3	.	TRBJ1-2	TGTGCCATCAGTTCGACAGTTACTGATGGCTACACCTTC	CAISSTVTDGYTF
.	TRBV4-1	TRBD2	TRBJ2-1	TGCGCCAGCAGCCCGGGACTAGCGGGCCCTCGGGGACCAAATGAGCAGTTCTTC	CASSPGLAGPRGPNEQFF
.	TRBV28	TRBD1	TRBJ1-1	TGTGCCAGCAGTTTAATACAGGGGGCTCGGGTTGGTGAAGCTTTCTTT	CASSLIQGARVGEAFF
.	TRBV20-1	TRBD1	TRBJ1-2	TGCAGTGCTAAAGGGACAGCTGGCTACACCTTC	CSAKGTAGYTF
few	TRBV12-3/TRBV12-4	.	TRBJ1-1	TGTGCCAGCACCTACTACGGGGGAGCGACTTTCTTT	CASTYYGGATFF
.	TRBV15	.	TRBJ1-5	TGTGCCACCAGCAGAGATCGGGGTTCTGTGCAGCCCCAGCATTTT	CATSRDRGSVQPQHF
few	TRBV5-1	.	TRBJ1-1	TGCGCCAGCAGCTTGAAGTTCGAGACTGAAGCTTTCTTT	CASSLKFETEAFF
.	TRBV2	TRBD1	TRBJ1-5	TGTGCCAGCAGTGAGGACAGGGGAGGTTATCAGCCCCAGCATTTT	CASSEDRGGYQPQHF
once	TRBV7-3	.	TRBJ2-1	TGTGCCAGCAGCCCCACTAGTTGGGGTGAGCAGTTCTTC	CASSPTSWGEQFF
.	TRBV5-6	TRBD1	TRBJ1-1	TGTGCCAGCCGACCAACAGGGGGCACTGAAGCTTTCTTT	CASRPTGGTEAFF
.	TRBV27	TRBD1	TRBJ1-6	TGTGCCAGCAGTTTACAGGGGGCTCGATCACCCCTCCACTTT	CASSLQGARSPLHF
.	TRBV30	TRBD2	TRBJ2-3	TGTGCCTGGAGGGGGATATCGGCGGGAGAAGGGACAGATACGCAGTATTTT	CAWRGISAGEGTDTQYF
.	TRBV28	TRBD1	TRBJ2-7	TGTGCCAGCAGTGACGTAAGGACAGGGAGCTCCTACGAGCAGTACTTC	CASSDVRTGSSYEQYF
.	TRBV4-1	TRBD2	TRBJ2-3	TGCGCCAGCAGCCAAGCTTGGGGGGAGCGGGGGGGCACAGATACGCAGTATTTT	CASSQAWGERGGTDTQYF
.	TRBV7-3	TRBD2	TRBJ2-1	TGTGCCAGCAGCTTTACACCGACTAGCGGGGCCCGCAATGAGCAGTTCTTC	CASSFTPTSGARNEQFF
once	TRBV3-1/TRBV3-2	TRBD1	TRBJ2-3	TGTGCCAGCAGCCAAATGGACAGGGCGCTTAAAACGCAGTATTTT	CASSQMDRALKTQYF
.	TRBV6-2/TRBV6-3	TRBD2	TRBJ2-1	TGTGCCAGCAGTCGCAGCGGGGGGAGGTACAATGAGCAGTTCTTC	CASSRSGGRYNEQFF
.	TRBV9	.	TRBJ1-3	TGTGCCAGCAGCGTAGGTTCCGGGGGCTCTGGAAACACCATATATTTT	CASSVGSGGSGNTIYF
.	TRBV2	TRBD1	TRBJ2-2	TGTGCCAGCAGCCGACAGGGGTTTCGGAACACCGGGGAGCTGTTTTTT	CASSRQGFRNTGELFF
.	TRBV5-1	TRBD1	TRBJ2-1	TGCGCCAGCAGCGTGGACAGGAATGCCCTTTCCAATGAGCAGTTCTTC	CASSVDRNALSNEQFF
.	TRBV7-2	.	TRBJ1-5	TGTGCCAGCAGCTTTCTAGGGCTCGGGATGCCCCAGCATTTT	CASSFLGLGMPQHF
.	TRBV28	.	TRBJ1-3	TGTGCCAGCAGTTTGGACAGACTCTCTGGAAACACCATATATTTT	CASSLDRLSGNTIYF
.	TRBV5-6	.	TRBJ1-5	TGTGCCAGCAGCTTGTTCCGGGAGTATAGCAATCAGCCCCAGCATTTT	CASSLFREYSNQPQHF
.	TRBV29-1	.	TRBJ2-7	TGCAGCGTTGCCATTACACAGGGCTACGAGCAGTACTTC	CSVAITQGYEQYF
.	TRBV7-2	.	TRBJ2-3	TGTGCCAGCAACTTAGGGGGGGGTACCACAGATACGCAGTATTTT	CASNLGGGTTDTQYF
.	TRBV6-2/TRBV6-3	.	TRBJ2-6	TGTGCCAGCAGCGAAACTTTGAAGGCCAACGTCCTGACTTTC	CASSETLKANVLTF
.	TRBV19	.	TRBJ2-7	TGTGCCAGTAGTATCTCGGGGACATTGAGCTCCTACGAGCAGTACTTC	CASSISGTLSSYEQYF
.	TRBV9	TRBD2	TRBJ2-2	TGTGCCAGCAGCGTGAGACTAGCGGGGCGCACCGGGGAGCTGTTTTTT	CASSVRLAGRTGELFF
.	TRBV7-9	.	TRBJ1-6	TGTGCCAGCAGCTCCGTGTCAGGGGAGAATTCACCCCTCCACTTT	CASSSVSGENSPLHF
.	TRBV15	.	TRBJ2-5	TGTGCCACCAGCAGTGTTCTGGAGACCCAGTACTTC	CATSSVLETQYF
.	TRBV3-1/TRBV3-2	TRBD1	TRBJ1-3	TGTGCCAGCAGCGGTCGAGGGGGCTTCAGGGGAAACACCATATATTTT	CASSGRGGFRGNTIYF
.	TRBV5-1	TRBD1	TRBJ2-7	TGCGCCAGCAGCTTGGCCGGGGACAGCGAGCAGTACTTC	CASSLAGDSEQYF
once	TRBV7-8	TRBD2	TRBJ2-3	TGTGCCAGCAGATTACTTCGGGGGGGGACAGATACGCAGTATTTT	CASRLLRGGTDTQYF
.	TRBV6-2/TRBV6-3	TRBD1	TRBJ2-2	TGTGCCAGCAGTTACTCGTTAGGGGGCGGTTCCGGGGAGCTGTTTTTT	CASSYSLGGGSGELFF
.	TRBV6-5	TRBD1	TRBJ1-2	TGTGCCAGCACCTTGGACAGGGGACACTATGGCTACACCTTC	CASTLDRGHYGYTF
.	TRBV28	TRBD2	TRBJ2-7	TGTGCCAGCAGTTTCAAGCGGGAGGGCCCCTACGAGCAGTACTTC	CASSFKREGPYEQYF
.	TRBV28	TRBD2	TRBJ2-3	TGTGCCAGCAGGAAAGCGGGAGGGTGGGATACGCAGTATTTT	CASRKAGGWDTQYF
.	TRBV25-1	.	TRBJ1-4	TGTGCCAGCAGTCCTGGGGGGGCGACTAATGAAAAACTGTTTTTT	CASSPGGATNEKLFF
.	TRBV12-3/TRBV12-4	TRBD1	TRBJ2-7	TGTGCCAGCAGCAGGGAAAGGGGGCTCGAGCAGTACTTC	CASSRERGLEQYF
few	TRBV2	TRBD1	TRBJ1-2	TGTGCCAGCAGGGAACCGGGACAGGCATATGGCTACACCTTC	CASREPGQAYGYTF
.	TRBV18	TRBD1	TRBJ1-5	TGTGCCAGCTCACTGAGTACAGGGGGGAATCAGCCCCAGCATTTT	CASSLSTGGNQPQHF